Each of the 7 T cell receptor beta chains below was sequenced from the same sample in a study of T-cell reconstitution after alpha-beta-depleted transplantation in children. A TCRbeta library incorporating unique molecular identifiers was prepared. Each CDR3 protein is one row after TCRdb ran MiXCR on the PCR reads. The data hold 250,000 to 300,000 distinct CDR3 sequences, with 11% observed a single time. The sample consisted of peripheral blood, taken 180 days after TCRalphabeta/CD19-depleted stem cell transplant. These receptors were collected from a male patient aged 2 to 10 who had a stem cell transplant for chronic granulomatous disease, so the T cells may come from the graft donor.

This clonotype was seen at least ten times. The chain joins TRBV27 to TRBJ1-5; D gene ambiguous. Germline V gene data show CDR1 as MNHEY and CDR2 as SMNVEV (reference sequence). V lost 2 bases, J lost 5 bases, and 10 bases lay in between. The CDR3 spans 14 residues. The CDR3: CASSLRVGYQPQHF. CDR3 in DNA: TGTGCCAGCAGTTTAAGGGTCGGGTATCAGCCCCAGCATTTT.

The rearrangement links TRBV18 to TRBJ2-7; possibly TRBD1 for D (5 bases). Germline CDR1 and CDR2: KGHSH and LQKENI. The V end was cut by 4 bases, the J end by 5 bases, with 12 bases between. This CDR3 has 13 amino acids. CDR3 nucleotide sequence: TGTGCCAGCTCACTCACCCAGGGTGACGAGCAGTACTTC. Encoded protein: CASSLTQGDEQYF.

Ten or more counts support this clonotype. This rearrangement joins TRBV30 to TRBJ1-6; D is ambiguous. The CDR3 totals 16 residues. V was cut by 0 bases and J by 1 base, with 10 bases left in between. The germline V gene has CDR1 GTSNPN and CDR2 SVGIG (reference sequence). For the CDR3, the DNA is TGTGCCTGGAGTGTTCAACGGGTATCCTATAATTCACCCCTCCACTTT. Its protein is CAWSVQRVSYNSPLHF.

Comment on this clonotype: This may be a read error: a much more frequent sequence differs by one nucleotide. This chain links TRBV5-1 with TRBJ2-1; D could derive from TRBD1 or TRBD2 (5 bases each). Germline V gives CDR1 SGHRS, CDR2 YFSETQ. The V end lost 0 bases, the J end lost 9 bases, and 16 bases lay between the germline ends. The CDR3 spans 15 residues. As DNA, the CDR3 is TGCGCCAGCAGCTTGGTGGACTCCGTTAGGGGTGAGCAGTTCTTC. This codes for CASSLVDSVRGEQFF.

This clonotype was found many times. The CDR3 nucleotides read TGTGCCAGCAGTTTAAGCAGGGCCGACAATGAGCAGTTCTTC. Residues: CASSLSRADNEQFF. This chain joins TRBV12-3 or TRBV12-4 and TRBJ2-1; possibly TRBD1 for D (5 bases). The V end lost 2 bases, the J end lost 5 bases, and 10 bases lay between the germline ends. The CDR3 runs 14 residues.

This clonotype was observed many times. The genes are TRBV18 and TRBJ2-7; tentative D call: TRBD2 (5 bases). Trimming pared 3 bases from V and 0 bases from J, leaving 15 bases between. This CDR3 contains 16 residues. Germline CDR1 and CDR2: KGHSH and LQKENI. CDR3 bases: TGTGCCAGCTCACCCGGGCTGTCGGGAAGCTCCTACGAGCAGTACTTC. Translating gives CASSPGLSGSSYEQYF.

This clonotype was picked up many times. The chain carries TRBV29-1 and TRBJ1-3; maybe TRBD1 (5 bases). The CDR3 covers 15 residues. Trimming shortened V by 7 bases and J by 0 bases, and 16 bases separated the two germline ends. Germline CDR1 is SQVTM and CDR2 is ANQGSEA. The DNA of the CDR3 is TGCAGCGGGACCCGCAGGGAACGCTCTGGAAACACCATATATTTT. It encodes CSGTRRERSGNTIYF.